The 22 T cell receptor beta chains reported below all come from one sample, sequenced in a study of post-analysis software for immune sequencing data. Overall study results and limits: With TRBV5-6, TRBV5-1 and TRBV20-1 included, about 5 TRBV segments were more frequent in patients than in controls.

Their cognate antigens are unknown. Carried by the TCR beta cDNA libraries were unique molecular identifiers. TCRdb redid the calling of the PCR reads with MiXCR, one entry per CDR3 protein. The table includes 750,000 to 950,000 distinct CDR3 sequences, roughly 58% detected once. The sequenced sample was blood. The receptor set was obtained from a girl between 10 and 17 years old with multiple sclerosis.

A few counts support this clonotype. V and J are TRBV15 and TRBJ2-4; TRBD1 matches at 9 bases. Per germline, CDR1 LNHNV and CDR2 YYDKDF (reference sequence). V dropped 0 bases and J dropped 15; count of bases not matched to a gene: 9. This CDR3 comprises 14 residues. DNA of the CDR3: TGTGCCACCAGCAGAGATAGGGGGACAGGGTGGGTGTACTTC. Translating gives CATSRDRGTGWVYF.

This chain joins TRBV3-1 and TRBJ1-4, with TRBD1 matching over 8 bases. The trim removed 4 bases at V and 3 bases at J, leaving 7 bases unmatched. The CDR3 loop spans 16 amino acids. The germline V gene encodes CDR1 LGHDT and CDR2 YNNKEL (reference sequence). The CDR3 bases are TGTGCCAGCAGCCGCCGACGGACAGGGTCTAATGAAAAACTGTTTTTT. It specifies CASSRRRTGSNEKLFF.

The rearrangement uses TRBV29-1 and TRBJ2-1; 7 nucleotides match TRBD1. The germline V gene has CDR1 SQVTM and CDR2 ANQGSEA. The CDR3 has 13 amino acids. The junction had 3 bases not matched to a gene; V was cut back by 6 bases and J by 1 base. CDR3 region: CSVGQVSYNEQFF. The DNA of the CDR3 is TGCAGCGTCGGACAGGTTTCCTACAATGAGCAGTTCTTC.

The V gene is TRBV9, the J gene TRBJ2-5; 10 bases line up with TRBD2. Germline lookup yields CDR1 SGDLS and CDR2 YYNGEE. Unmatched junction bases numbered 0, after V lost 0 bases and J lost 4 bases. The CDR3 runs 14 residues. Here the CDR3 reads CASSVASGRETQYF. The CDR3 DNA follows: TGTGCCAGCAGCGTAGCTAGCGGGAGAGAGACCCAGTACTTC.

DNA for the CDR3: TGCAGTGCTAGAGCGGACGCCGGGATCCAGCCCCAGCATTTT. Protein sequence: CSARADAGIQPQHF. V is TRBV20-1 and J is TRBJ1-5; D not certain. There are 14 residues in the CDR3. V dropped 1 base and J dropped 7 bases, with 14 bases sitting between them. Germline V gene data show CDR1 as DFQATT and CDR2 as SNEGSKA (reference sequence).

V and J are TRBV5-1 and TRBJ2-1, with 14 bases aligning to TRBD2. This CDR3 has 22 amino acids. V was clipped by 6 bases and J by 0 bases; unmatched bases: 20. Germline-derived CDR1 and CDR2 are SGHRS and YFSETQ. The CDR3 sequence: CASTLGRLAGGLAQGSYNEQFF. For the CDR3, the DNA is TGCGCCAGCACCCTAGGACGACTAGCGGGAGGGTTGGCCCAGGGCTCCTACAATGAGCAGTTCTTC.

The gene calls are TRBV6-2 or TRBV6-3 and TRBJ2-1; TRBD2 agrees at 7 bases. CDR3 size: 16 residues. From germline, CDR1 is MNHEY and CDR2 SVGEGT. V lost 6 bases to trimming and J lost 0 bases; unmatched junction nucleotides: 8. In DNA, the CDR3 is TGTGCCAGCAGCCCCCACGGGGGGAGCTCCTACAATGAGCAGTTCTTC. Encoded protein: CASSPHGGSSYNEQFF.

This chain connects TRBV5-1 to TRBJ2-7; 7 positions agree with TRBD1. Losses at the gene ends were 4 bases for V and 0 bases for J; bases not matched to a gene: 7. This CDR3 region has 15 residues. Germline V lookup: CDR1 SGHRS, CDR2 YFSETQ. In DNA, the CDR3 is TGCGCCAGCAGCCCCACAGGGGTGAGCTCCTACGAGCAGTACTTC. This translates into CASSPTGVSSYEQYF.

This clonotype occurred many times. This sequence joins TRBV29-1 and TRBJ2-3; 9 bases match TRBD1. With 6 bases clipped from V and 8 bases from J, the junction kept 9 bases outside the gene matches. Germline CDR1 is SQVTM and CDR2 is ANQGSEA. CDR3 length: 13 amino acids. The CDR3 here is CSVPGQGTGTQYF. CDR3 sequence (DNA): TGCAGCGTACCGGGACAGGGCACGGGTACGCAGTATTTT.

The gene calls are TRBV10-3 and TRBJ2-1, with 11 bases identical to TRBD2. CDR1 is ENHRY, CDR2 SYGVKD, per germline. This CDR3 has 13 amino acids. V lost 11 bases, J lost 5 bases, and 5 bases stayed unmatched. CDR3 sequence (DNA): TGTGCCCTCACTAGCGGGAGAAACAATGAGCAGTTCTTC. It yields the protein CALTSGRNNEQFF.

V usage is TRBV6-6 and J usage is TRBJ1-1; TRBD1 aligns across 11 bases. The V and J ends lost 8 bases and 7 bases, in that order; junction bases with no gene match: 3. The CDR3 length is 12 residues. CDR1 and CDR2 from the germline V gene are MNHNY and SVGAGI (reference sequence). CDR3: CASGTGGSEAFF. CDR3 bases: TGTGCCAGCGGGACAGGGGGGAGTGAAGCTTTCTTT.

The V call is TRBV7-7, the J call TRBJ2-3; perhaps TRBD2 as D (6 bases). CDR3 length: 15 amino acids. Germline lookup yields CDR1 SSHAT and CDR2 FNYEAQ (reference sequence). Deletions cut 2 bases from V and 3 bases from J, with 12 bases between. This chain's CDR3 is CASSLLGGFTDTQYF. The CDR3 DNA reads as TGTGCCAGCAGCTTATTGGGGGGATTTACAGATACGCAGTATTTT.

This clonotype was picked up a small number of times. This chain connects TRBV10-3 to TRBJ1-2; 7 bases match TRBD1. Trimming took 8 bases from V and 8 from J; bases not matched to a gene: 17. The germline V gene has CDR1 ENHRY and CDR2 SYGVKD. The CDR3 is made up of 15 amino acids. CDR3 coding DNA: TGTGCCATCCGGGACAGCAGTCGCCTAACTAAAGGCTACACCTTC. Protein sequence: CAIRDSSRLTKGYTF.

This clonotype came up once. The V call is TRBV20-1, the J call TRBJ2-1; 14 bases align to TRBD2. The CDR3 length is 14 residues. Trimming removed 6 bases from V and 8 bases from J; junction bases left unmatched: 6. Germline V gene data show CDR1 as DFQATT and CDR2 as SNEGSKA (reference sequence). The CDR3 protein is CSARTSGRIHEQFF. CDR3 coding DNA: TGCAGTGCCAGGACTAGCGGGAGGATCCATGAGCAGTTCTTC.

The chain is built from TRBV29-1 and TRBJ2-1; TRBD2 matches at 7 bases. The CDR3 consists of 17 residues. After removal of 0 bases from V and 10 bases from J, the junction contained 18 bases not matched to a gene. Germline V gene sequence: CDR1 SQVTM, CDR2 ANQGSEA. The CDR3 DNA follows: TGCAGCGTTGAAGATTATTCCGGACTAGATGTGGCTGGGGAGCAGTTCTTC. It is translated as CSVEDYSGLDVAGEQFF.

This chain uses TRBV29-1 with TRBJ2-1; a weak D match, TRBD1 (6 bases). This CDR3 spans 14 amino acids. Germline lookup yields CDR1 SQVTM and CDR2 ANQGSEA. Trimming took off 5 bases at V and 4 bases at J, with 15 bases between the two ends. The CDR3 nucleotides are TGCAGCGTTCAACGGGACATACCGTACAATGAGCAGTTCTTC. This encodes CSVQRDIPYNEQFF.

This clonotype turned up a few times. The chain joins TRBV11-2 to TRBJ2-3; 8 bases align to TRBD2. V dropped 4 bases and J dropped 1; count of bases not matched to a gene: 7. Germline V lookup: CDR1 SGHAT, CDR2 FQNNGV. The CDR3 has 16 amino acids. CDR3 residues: CASSSPGGVGTDTQYF. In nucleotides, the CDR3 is TGTGCCAGCAGCTCCCCCGGGGGGGTTGGCACAGATACGCAGTATTTT.

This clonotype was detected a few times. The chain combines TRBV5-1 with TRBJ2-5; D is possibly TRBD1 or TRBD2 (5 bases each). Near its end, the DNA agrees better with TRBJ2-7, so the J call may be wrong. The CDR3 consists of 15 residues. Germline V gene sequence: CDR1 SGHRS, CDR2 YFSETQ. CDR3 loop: CASSLAGRVVLEQYF. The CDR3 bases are TGCGCCAGCAGCTTGGCGGGACGGGTCGTCCTCGAGCAGTACTTC.

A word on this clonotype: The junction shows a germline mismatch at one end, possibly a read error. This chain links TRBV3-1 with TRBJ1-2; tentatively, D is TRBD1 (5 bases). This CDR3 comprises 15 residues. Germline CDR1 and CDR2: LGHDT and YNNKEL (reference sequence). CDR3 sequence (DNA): TGTGCCGGCAGCCAAGGATCAGGGTATCGATATGGCTACACCTTC. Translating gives CAGSQGSGYRYGYTF. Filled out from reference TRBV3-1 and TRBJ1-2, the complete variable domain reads DTAVSQTPKYLVTQMGNDKSIKCEQNLGHDTMYWYKQDSKKFLKIMFSYNNKELIINETVPNRFSPKSPDKAHLNLHINSLELGDSAVYFCAGSQGSGYRYGYTFGSGTRLTVV.

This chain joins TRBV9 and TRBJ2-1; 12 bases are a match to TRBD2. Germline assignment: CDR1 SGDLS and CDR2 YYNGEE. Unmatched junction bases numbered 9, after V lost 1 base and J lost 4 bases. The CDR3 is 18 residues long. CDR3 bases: TGTGCCAGCAGCGTAAGTCCGGGACTAGCGGGTGATTACAATGAGCAGTTCTTC. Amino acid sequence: CASSVSPGLAGDYNEQFF.

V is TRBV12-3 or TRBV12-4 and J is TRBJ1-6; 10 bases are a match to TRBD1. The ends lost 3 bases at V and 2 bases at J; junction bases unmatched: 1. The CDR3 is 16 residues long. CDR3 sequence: CASSLDRGTYNSPLHF. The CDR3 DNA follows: TGTGCCAGCAGTTTGGACAGGGGGACCTATAATTCACCCCTCCACTTT.

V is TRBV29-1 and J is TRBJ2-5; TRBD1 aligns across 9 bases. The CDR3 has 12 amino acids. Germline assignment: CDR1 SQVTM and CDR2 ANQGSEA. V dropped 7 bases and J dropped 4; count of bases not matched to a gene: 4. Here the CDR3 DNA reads TGCAGCGCTTTGACAGGGGGAGAGACCCAGTACTTC. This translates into CSALTGGETQYF.